This TCR beta chain is drawn from a study of Ad26.COV2.S vaccination and SARS-CoV-2 variants. As for the study in general: Donor participated within the Ad26.COV2.S arm of the COV1001 trial. Participants got Ad26.COV2.S intramuscularly, once or twice 56 days apart.

In the case of this clone: Its target is unknown.

Findings of the study overall: From the TCR breadth and depth analyses, total T cell responses may have been underestimated.

Sequenced by immunoSEQ multiplex PCR; TCRdb stores in-frame clones only, minus some. In the table there are around 400,000 clones, around 90% of which are singletons. The treatment: roughly 19 received Ad26.COV2.S at low or high dose, single or two shots; roughly five received placebo; per-sample allocation not given. Sampling was performed 63 days after the first vaccine or placebo injection. This specimen was peripheral blood, taken in a trial of Ad26.COV2.S vaccine versus placebo. This sequence was found in a person between 18 and 60 years old who received the Ad26.COV2.S COVID-19 vaccine or a placebo.

CDR3 amino acids: CASSDQGFLTF. The CDR3 bases are TGTGCCAGCAGTGACCAGGGTTTTCTCACCTTC. The rearrangement links TRBV6-1 to TRBJ1-2, with D maybe TRBD1 (5 bases). This CDR3 spans 11 amino acids. Germline V gives CDR1 MNHNS, CDR2 SASEGT. The V and J ends lost 3 bases and 13 bases respectively, with 12 bases between them.